This entry is about one TCR beta chain. The antigen is unknown. The entry originates in a study of regulatory T cells in long-lasting Graves disease. Study summary: A definition of persistent Graves' disease required over 5 years of antithyroid drugs plus positive TSH receptor antibodies.

Trimming stripped 6 bases from V and 0 bases from J, with 9 bases between. Germline CDR1 is SQVTM and CDR2 is ANQGSEA. The CDR3 contains 13 residues. The time point is: persistent/refractory GD, antithyroid drugs over 5 years with positive TRAb. Making the TCR library involved RNA that had been extracted from PBMCs. Patient provenance is recorded as an endocrinology department in Xi'an, China. Study-wide findings and caveats: Persistent disease favored TRBV28, TRBJ1-2 and TRBJ2-5.

HTBI primers from iRepertoire and Arm-PCR of CDR3 regions yielded the TCR beta libraries. The authors' processing: Gene usage covered over 55 TRBV and 11 to 15 TRBJ segments. TCRdb reanalysed the multiplex PCR reads using MiXCR and keeps one entry per CDR3 protein. In this record, the V and J calls reflect TCRdb's handling and not the investigators' own analysis. The data hold about 660,000 distinct CDR3 sequences, with about 30% observed a single time. This receptor was identified in a female donor with Graves disease. The sample here was peripheral blood mononuclear cells (PBMCs), taken when the disease was refractory, from a patient treated with antithyroid drugs. V gene TRBV29-1 combines with J gene TRBJ1-5, with TRBD1 as a possible D gene (6 bases). The CDR3, as DNA: TGCAGCGTGGGGGACACTAGCAATCAGCCCCAGCATTTT. This translates into CSVGDTSNQPQHF.